This record concerns one T cell receptor (beta chain) sequence. Some clones are missing from TCRdb's copy, which holds only in-frame ones; the method was immunoSEQ multiplex PCR. The table includes about 140,000 clones, 85% to 90% detected once. The sample is drawn from a study of blood T cell repertoires in COVID-19. Turning to the study itself: The analysed material was cDNA or gDNA that came from T cells, B-cell-depleted T cells, or PBMCs.

Sequenced input: peripheral blood. The TCR originated in a woman aged 55-69 years with acute or convalescent COVID-19.

CDR3 DNA sequence: TGTGCCAGCAGCGCGACAGGGAGCTCCTACGAGCAGTACTTC. It yields the protein CASSATGSSYEQYF. The rearrangement uses TRBV9 and TRBJ2-7, with 7 bases fitting TRBD1. V dropped 3 bases and J dropped 0; count of bases not matched to a gene: 3. Germline V lookup: CDR1 SGDLS, CDR2 YYNGEE. This CDR3 region has 14 residues.